The present TCR beta chain was sequenced within a study of control samples from healthy donors and cancer patients. V dropped 5 bases and J dropped 9; count of bases not matched to a gene: 11. This CDR3 spans 14 amino acids. Germline CDR1 MNHNY, CDR2 SVGAGI (reference sequence). Repertoires were generated with immunoSEQ multiplex PCR, while TCRdb's copy carries only in-frame clones and drops some. The table records roughly 150,000 clones, almost 90% of them present only once. The chain has TRBV6-6 and TRBJ2-5; 8 bases fit TRBD2. The sample was blood. The clonotype comes from a man aged 18 to 29 in good health. The CDR3 DNA sequence: TGTGCCAGCAGTGCCCGGGGGGGCGGAGGGGCCCAGTACTTC. Its protein product is CASSARGGGGAQYF.